Listed below are T cell receptor beta chains from one sample, sequenced in a study of a mutant IDH1 vaccine in newly diagnosed glioma. Their target antigens are unknown. Sequencing was performed with immunoSEQ multiplex PCR; in TCRdb, only in-frame clones are kept and a portion is missing. The data hold tens of thousands of clones, with 75% to 85% observed a single time. Sequences were derived from PBMCs, sampled from a glioma patient whose treatment included an IDH1 peptide vaccine. Receptors originate from a man aged 45-65 years with glioma. Both conserved end residues are part of each CDR3. Fields, in order: D gene, V gene, CDR3 protein. A D gene is named only where the DNA matches it firmly.

D gene: NA
V gene: TRBV6-1
CDR3 protein: CASSSQGLDEQYF

D gene: TRBD1
V gene: TRBV11-3
CDR3 protein: CASSSGQGYEQYF

D gene: TRBD2
V gene: TRBV4-3
CDR3 protein: CASSLHHSGVQETQYF

D gene: TRBD2
V gene: TRBV27
CDR3 protein: CASIRLGGDPYEQYF

D gene: NA
V gene: TRBV4-3
CDR3 protein: CASSQVPEKLFF

D gene: TRBD1
V gene: TRBV27
CDR3 protein: CASSRDRNYGYTF

D gene: NA
V gene: TRBV19
CDR3 protein: CASSSRDSLIADTQYF

D gene: NA
V gene: TRBV7-3
CDR3 protein: CASSLGGTIGELFF

D gene: TRBD1
V gene: TRBV5-4
CDR3 protein: CASSAETGQPQGTDTQYF

D gene: NA
V gene: TRBV7-9
CDR3 protein: CASSFVRRSSYNEQFF

D gene: NA
V gene: TRBV6-5
CDR3 protein: CATYPGSGNTIYF

D gene: TRBD1
V gene: TRBV6-1
CDR3 protein: CASSIRDRAYEQYF

D gene: NA
V gene: TRBV20-1
CDR3 protein: CSATLCEQYF

D gene: TRBD2
V gene: TRBV7-9
CDR3 protein: CASSLLGLMDNEQFF

D gene: TRBD1
V gene: TRBV19
CDR3 protein: CASSIGTGRYEQYF

D gene: TRBD1
V gene: TRBV15
CDR3 protein: CATGPLGQGSEAFF

D gene: NA
V gene: TRBV30
CDR3 protein: CAWRGAYEQYF

D gene: NA
V gene: TRBV28
CDR3 protein: CASSSVGDTGELFF

D gene: NA
V gene: TRBV20-1
CDR3 protein: CSARRDTQYF

D gene: NA
V gene: TRBV9
CDR3 protein: CASSVEVRNTGELFF

D gene: TRBD2
V gene: TRBV11-2
CDR3 protein: CASSFSGRPYEQYF

D gene: NA
V gene: TRBV19
CDR3 protein: CASSIRMNEQFF

D gene: TRBD2
V gene: TRBV9
CDR3 protein: CASSALAGGIAKNIQYF

D gene: TRBD1
V gene: TRBV4-3
CDR3 protein: CASSLGTGGSPLHF

D gene: TRBD2
V gene: TRBV5-4
CDR3 protein: CASSLEGRGEQFF

D gene: TRBD2
V gene: TRBV11-1
CDR3 protein: CASSLAGRGVSYNEQFF

D gene: NA
V gene: TRBV30
CDR3 protein: CAWSASGTETQYF

D gene: NA
V gene: TRBV19
CDR3 protein: CASTRTENNSPLHF